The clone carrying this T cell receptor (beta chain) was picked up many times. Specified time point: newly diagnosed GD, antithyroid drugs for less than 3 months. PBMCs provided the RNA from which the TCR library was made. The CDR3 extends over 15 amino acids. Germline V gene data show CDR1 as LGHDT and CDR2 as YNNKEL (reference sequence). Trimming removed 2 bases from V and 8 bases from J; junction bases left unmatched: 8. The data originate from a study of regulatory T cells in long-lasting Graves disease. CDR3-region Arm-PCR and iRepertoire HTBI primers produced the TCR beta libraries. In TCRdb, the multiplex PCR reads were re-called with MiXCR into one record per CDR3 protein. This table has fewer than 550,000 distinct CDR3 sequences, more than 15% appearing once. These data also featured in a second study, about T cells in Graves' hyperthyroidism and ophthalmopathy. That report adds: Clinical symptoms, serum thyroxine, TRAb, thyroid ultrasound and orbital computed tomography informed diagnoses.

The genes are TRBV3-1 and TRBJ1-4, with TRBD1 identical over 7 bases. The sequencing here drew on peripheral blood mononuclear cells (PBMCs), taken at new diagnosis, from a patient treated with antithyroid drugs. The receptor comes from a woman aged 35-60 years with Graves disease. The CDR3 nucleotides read TGTGCCAGCAGCCAATCGATACAGGGGAACGAAAAACTGTTTTTT. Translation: CASSQSIQGNEKLFF.